Below, 29 T cell receptor beta chains from the same sample are listed, as sequenced in a study of control samples from healthy donors and cancer patients. Profiled with immunoSEQ multiplex PCR; TCRdb holds only in-frame clones, not every one. The table lists some 130,000 clones, more than 85% of them singletons. Input material: PBMCs. The receptor source for this set is a middle-aged man with head and neck cancer.

This clone is a singleton in its sample. The chain has TRBV7-8 and TRBJ2-3; D is unresolved. Germline CDR1 SGHVS, CDR2 FQNEAQ. This CDR3 has 13 residues. V was cut by 5 bases and J by 8 bases, with 14 bases left in between. CDR3 DNA sequence: TGTGCCAGCAGCCCCTCCCGCGCTGGTACGCAGTATTTT. Amino acid sequence: CASSPSRAGTQYF.

CDR3 DNA: TGCGCCAGCAGGTTTGGACGGCGGCCTCTGGGAGCTTTCTTT. The encoded protein is CASRFGRRPLGAFF. The chain has TRBV5-1 and TRBJ1-1; D uncertain. The length of the CDR3 is 14 residues. CDR1 is SGHRS and CDR2 is YFSETQ in the germline V gene. V lost 5 bases and J 10 bases, leaving 21 bases between the germline ends.

The chain combines TRBV12-3 or TRBV12-4 with TRBJ1-1, with D unclear. CDR3 size: 11 residues. Trimming took off 6 bases at V and 4 bases at J, with 6 bases between the two ends. The CDR3 DNA reads as TGTGCCAGCAGGGGTTTCACTGAAGCTTTCTTT. Protein sequence: CASRGFTEAFF.

V gene TRBV5-4 combines with J gene TRBJ2-2; 9 positions match TRBD1. Trimming cost V 5 bases and J 5 bases; bases outside gene matches: 7. CDR1 SGHNT and CDR2 YYREEE come from the germline V gene (reference sequence). There are 15 residues in the CDR3. The CDR3 DNA follows: TGTGCCAGCAGATCTCCGGGACAGGGTACCGGGGAGCTGTTTTTT. It yields the protein CASRSPGQGTGELFF.

This clone was recorded once. The rearrangement joins TRBV19 to TRBJ1-2; D ambiguous. Trimming shortened V by 8 bases and J by 2 bases, and 12 bases separated the two germline ends. The CDR3 covers 13 residues. CDR1 is LNHDA and CDR2 is SQIVND in the germline V gene (reference sequence). The CDR3 nucleotides are TGTGCCAGTTGCGCCAGCATAAACTATGGCTACACCTTC. It translates to CASCASINYGYTF.

This sequence joins TRBV6-6 and TRBJ1-4; D call uncertain. Trimming removed 6 bases at V and 5 bases at J, with 10 bases between. Germline V gene sequence: CDR1 MNHNY, CDR2 SVGAGI (reference sequence). The CDR3 loop spans 13 amino acids. Here the CDR3 reads CASRREGNEKLFF. In nucleotides, the CDR3 is TGTGCCAGCAGAAGGGAAGGGAATGAAAAACTGTTTTTT.

V is TRBV30 and J is TRBJ1-5; TRBD1 is a possible D gene (6 bases). Germline V gene lookup returns CDR1 GTSNPN and CDR2 SVGIG (reference sequence). V lost 2 bases, J lost 6 bases, and 14 bases lay in between. The CDR3 contains 14 residues. The CDR3 reads CAWSRTGILQPQHF. CDR3 coding DNA: TGTGCCTGGAGTCGCACAGGGATACTTCAGCCCCAGCATTTT.

The chain couples TRBV19 to TRBJ1-1; D not resolved. The ends were cut back, 4 bases at V and 1 base at J, with 16 bases in the middle. Germline V gene data show CDR1 as LNHDA and CDR2 as SQIVND (reference sequence). The CDR3 has 16 residues. The chain's CDR3 is CASSKRSGSANTEAFF. The DNA for the CDR3 is TGTGCCAGTAGTAAGAGGTCCGGCTCGGCGAACACTGAAGCTTTCTTT.

J is TRBJ2-5 and V is TRBV7-9; D gene unclear. The CDR3 contains 15 residues. Germline CDR1 reads SEHNR; CDR2 reads FQNEAQ (reference sequence). The V end was cut by 5 bases, the J end by 5 bases, with 18 bases between. The chain's CDR3 is CASSLIAGVRETQYF. Written as DNA, the CDR3 is TGTGCCAGCAGCCTCATTGCTGGGGTCCGGGAGACCCAGTACTTC.

The chain carries TRBV7-2 and TRBJ2-7; D possibly corresponds to TRBD1 (5 bases). The CDR3 sequence is 13 residues long. Germline CDR1 is SGHTA and CDR2 is FQGNSA. V lost 3 bases and J lost 1, with 7 bases in between. DNA of the CDR3: TGTGCCAGCAGCTTCGACAGATCCTACGAGCAGTACTTC. Encoded protein: CASSFDRSYEQYF.

This rearrangement joins TRBV5-5 to TRBJ2-1; 14 nucleotides line up with TRBD2. The CDR3 runs 18 residues. Germline V CDR1 and CDR2: SGHKS, YYEKEE (reference sequence). J was trimmed by 0 bases and V by 2 bases; bases with no gene match: 4. CDR3 in DNA: TGTGCCAGCAGCTTCGGGACTAGCGGGGGCCCCTCCTACAATGAGCAGTTCTTC. Its protein is CASSFGTSGGPSYNEQFF.

This clone is a singleton in its sample. CDR3 coding DNA: TGTGCCAGCAGTTACCGACAGGGGAGGTCTTTCTTT. Translated, it gives CASSYRQGRSFF. The V call is TRBV6-2 or TRBV6-3, the J call TRBJ1-1; 8 nucleotides match TRBD1. Germline V gives CDR1 MNHEY, CDR2 SVGEGT. The CDR3 extends over 12 amino acids. J lost 12 bases, V lost 2 bases, and 5 bases had no gene match.

The chain carries TRBV7-2 and TRBJ2-7; 8 nucleotides align to TRBD2. The germline V gene encodes CDR1 SGHTA and CDR2 FQGNSA. V was clipped by 2 bases and J by 4 bases; unmatched bases: 7. The CDR3 loop spans 15 amino acids. The CDR3, as DNA: TGTGCCAGCAGCTTACCGGAGCGGGGGAGGTACGAGCAGTACTTC. It specifies CASSLPERGRYEQYF. Full variable domain (rest looked up from reference TRBV7-2 and TRBJ2-7): GAGVSQSPSNKVTEKGKDVELRCDPISGHTALYWYRQSLGQGLEFLIYFQGNSAPDKSGLPSDRFSAERTGGSVSTLTIQRTQQEDSAVYLCASSLPERGRYEQYFGPGTRLTVT.

The rearrangement joins TRBV3-1 (or the pseudogene TRBV3-2) to TRBJ1-2, with D possibly TRBD1 on 5 matching bases. Germline V gene lookup returns CDR1 LGHDT and CDR2 YNNKEL (reference sequence). Trimming pared 2 bases from V and 4 bases from J, leaving 14 bases between. The CDR3 contains 15 residues. CDR3 protein: CASSQLDVGGYGYTF. In DNA form, the CDR3 reads TGTGCCAGCAGCCAACTGGATGTCGGGGGCTATGGCTACACCTTC.

The chain recombines TRBV10-2 with TRBJ2-7; 7 bases are a match to TRBD1. The ends lost 10 bases at V and 4 bases at J; junction bases unmatched: 4. Germline assignment: CDR1 WSHSY and CDR2 SAAADI. This CDR3 is 11 amino acids long. DNA of the CDR3: TGCGCCACCCTACAGGGGTACGAGCAGTACTTC. Protein sequence: CATLQGYEQYF.

CDR3 in DNA: TGCAGCGTTGGCCGGGGGGCGAATCAGCCCCAGCATTTT. It encodes CSVGRGANQPQHF. This chain uses TRBV29-1 with TRBJ1-5; a possible D gene is TRBD1 (6 bases). V lost 4 bases and J 4 bases, leaving 11 bases between the germline ends. Germline-derived CDR1 and CDR2 are SQVTM and ANQGSEA. This CDR3 region has 13 residues.

This sequence joins TRBV6-2 or TRBV6-3 and TRBJ2-3; no reliable D call. This CDR3 is 15 amino acids long. The germline V and J ends were trimmed by 5 bases and 5 bases, with 17 bases remaining between them. Germline V CDR1 and CDR2: MNHEY, SVGEGT. CDR3 in DNA: TGTGCCAGCAGTGACCTCCGGGCCAATGTAGATACGCAGTATTTT. As protein: CASSDLRANVDTQYF.

This chain connects TRBV2 to TRBJ2-2; 12 bases agree with TRBD2. The CDR3 is made up of 18 amino acids. The junction had 7 bases not matched to a gene; V was cut back by 5 bases and J by 0 bases. Germline V CDR1 and CDR2: SNHLY, FYNNEI. The CDR3 region has the DNA TGTGCCAGCAGTTATGCGACTAGCGGGGGCGCGAACACCGGGGAGCTGTTTTTT. Its translation is CASSYATSGGANTGELFF.

In the case of this clone: Sequence at one end of the junction differs from germline and may be a read error. The rearrangement links TRBV14 to TRBJ2-7, with D perhaps given as TRBD1 or TRBD2 (5 bases each). This CDR3 is 17 amino acids long. The V gene's germline CDR1 is SGHDN and CDR2 FVKESK. The CDR3 region has the DNA TGTGTCAGCAGCGGACGGTACCCGGACGGGGCCCCCTACGAGCAGTACTTC. Amino acids: CVSSGRYPDGAPYEQYF. The full variable domain, completed using reference TRBV14 and TRBJ2-7, is EAGVTQFPSHSVIEKGQTVTLRCDPISGHDNLYWYRRVMGKEIKFLLHFVKESKQDESGMPNNRFLAERTGGTYSTLKVQPAELEDSGVYFCVSSGRYPDGAPYEQYFGPGTRLTVT.

This chain joins TRBV11-3 and TRBJ2-1; 13 bases fit TRBD2. V lost 8 bases and J lost 8; bases outside the gene matches: 9. This CDR3 comprises 15 residues. Germline CDR1 and CDR2: SGHNT and YENEEA. For the CDR3, the DNA is TGTGCCAGCGCCCCAGGGGGACTAGCGGGGTATGAGCAGTTCTTC. Its translation: CASAPGGLAGYEQFF.

The chain employs TRBV6-2 or TRBV6-3 and TRBJ2-2, with 12 bases identical to TRBD2. J lost 5 bases, V lost 2 bases, and 6 bases had no gene match. The CDR3 length is 17 residues. The germline CDR1 and CDR2 sequences are MNHEY and SVGEGT. The CDR3 here is CASSYPRTSGVTGELFF. The DNA for the CDR3 is TGTGCCAGCAGTTACCCTAGGACTAGCGGGGTAACCGGGGAGCTGTTTTTT.

The V gene is TRBV3-1 (or the pseudogene TRBV3-2), the J gene TRBJ2-1; unclear D gene. The CDR3 sequence is 17 residues long. Germline CDR1 reads LGHDT; CDR2 reads YNNKEL (reference sequence). The ends were cut back, 4 bases at V and 7 bases at J, with 23 bases in the middle. The CDR3 bases are TGTGCCAGCAGCCCCGCTGCTACCGCGCCGGTGGGGAATGAGCAGTTCTTC. It translates to CASSPAATAPVGNEQFF.

The genes are TRBV4-2 and TRBJ1-2; D may be TRBD1 (6 bases). Per the germline V gene, CDR1 is LGHNA and CDR2 is YNFKEQ. V was trimmed by 0 bases and J by 4 bases, leaving 15 bases between them. CDR3 length equals 16 residues. The CDR3 sequence: CASSQEIGQNTYGYTF. The CDR3 nucleotides read TGTGCCAGCAGCCAAGAGATCGGACAGAATACCTATGGCTACACCTTC.

This chain connects TRBV7-9 to TRBJ2-2; no firm D call. The V end was cut by 3 bases, the J end by 3 bases, with 14 bases between. The CDR3 has 16 residues. The germline CDR1 and CDR2 sequences are SEHNR and FQNEAQ (reference sequence). The CDR3: CASSLLSLFDTGELFF. In nucleotides, the CDR3 is TGTGCCAGCAGCTTGCTATCCCTTTTCGACACCGGGGAGCTGTTTTTT. The full variable domain, with the rest looked up from reference TRBV7-9 and TRBJ2-2, is DTGVSQNPRHKITKRGQNVTFRCDPISEHNRLYWYRQTLGQGPEFLTYFQNEAQLEKSRLLSDRFSAERPKGSFSTLEIQRTEQGDSAMYLCASSLLSLFDTGELFFGEGSRLTVL.

This sequence joins TRBV20-1 and TRBJ1-1; D is unclear. The germline CDR1 and CDR2 sequences are DFQATT and SNEGSKA (reference sequence). The V end lost 3 bases, the J end lost 4 bases, and 6 bases lay between the germline ends. The CDR3 runs 11 residues. CDR3 in DNA: TGCAGTGCTAGGTTGGGCACTGAAGCTTTCTTT. Translation: CSARLGTEAFF.

The V gene is TRBV6-6, the J gene TRBJ1-5; D is undetermined. This CDR3 comprises 14 residues. Germline V gene sequence: CDR1 MNHNY, CDR2 SVGAGI (reference sequence). V was clipped by 0 bases and J by 7 bases, with 10 bases between them. The CDR3 protein is CASSYSAGRQPQHF. CDR3 DNA sequence: TGTGCCAGCAGTTACTCGGCGGGCCGGCAGCCCCAGCATTTT.

The chain has TRBV11-2 and TRBJ1-2, with 9 positions matching TRBD1. Germline V gene data show CDR1 as SGHAT and CDR2 as FQNNGV. The CDR3 is 16 residues long. V was clipped by 6 bases and J by 3 bases; unmatched bases: 11. In nucleotides, the CDR3 is TGTGCCAGCAGAGGGGGAGGGACAGGGAAAGACTATGGCTACACCTTC. Translation: CASRGGGTGKDYGYTF. The whole variable domain, filled in from reference TRBV11-2 and TRBJ1-2, reads EAGVAQSPRYKIIEKRQSVAFWCNPISGHATLYWYQQILGQGPKLLIQFQNNGVVDDSQLPKDRFSAERLKGVDSTLKIQPAKLEDSAVYLCASRGGGTGKDYGYTFGSGTRLTVV.

V gene TRBV2 combines with J gene TRBJ2-5, with D perhaps given as TRBD1 or TRBD2 (5 bases each). Deletions cut 6 bases from V and 5 bases from J, with 13 bases between. From germline, CDR1 is SNHLY and CDR2 FYNNEI. The CDR3 length is 13 residues. The CDR3 coding sequence is TGTGCCAGCAGCAGGGCCCGCGGGGAGACCCAGTACTTC. Protein: CASSRARGETQYF.

The rearrangement links TRBV23-1 to TRBJ2-1, with D perhaps TRBD2 (5 bases). TRBV23-1 is treated as an ORF (open reading frame) with a function not yet certain. The CDR3 is 11 residues long. V lost 3 bases and J lost 14, with 11 bases in between. The CDR3 region has the DNA TGCGCCAGCAGTCAGTGGAGGCATGAGTTCTTC. This codes for CASSQWRHEFF.